In its sample, the clone carrying this TCR beta chain was seen many times. Its target is not known. TCRdb re-called the RT-PCR reads through MiXCR, storing one row per CDR3 protein. This table has fewer than 600,000 distinct CDR3 sequences, approximately 7.2% appearing once. After removal of 4 bases from V and 7 bases from J, the junction contained 3 bases not matched to a gene. CDR3 length: 14 residues. Germline V lookup: CDR1 LGHDT, CDR2 YNNKEL (reference sequence). The record originates from a study of response to subunit inactivated influenza vaccine. Overall study findings and caveats: Few additional T cells are recruited per seasonal influenza vaccination, authors suggested.

The sequences come from PBMCs from blood, collected around 25 months after vaccination. The receptor comes from a man aged 45 to 75 who received an inactivated influenza vaccine. The chain joins TRBV3-1 to TRBJ2-1; 11 nucleotides line up with TRBD1. The CDR3 is CASSRTGGLNEQFF. CDR3 nucleotide sequence: TGTGCCAGCAGCCGGACAGGGGGCTTGAATGAGCAGTTCTTC.